A selection of T cell receptor beta chains follows, all from one sample in a study of regulatory T cells in long-lasting Graves disease. TCRdb redid the calling of the multiplex PCR reads with MiXCR, one entry per CDR3 protein. Of about 430,000 distinct CDR3 sequences in the sample, around 20% were seen once. This material consisted of peripheral blood mononuclear cells (PBMCs), taken when the disease was refractory, from a patient treated with antithyroid drugs. Source of these receptors: a female donor with Graves disease. CDR3s include the opening cysteine and the closing phenylalanine or tryptophan. Each record gives: V gene, J gene, CDR3 protein.

v_gene: TRBV6-5
j_gene: TRBJ2-7
CDR3aa: CASSYSGTSGSEQYF

v_gene: TRBV28
j_gene: TRBJ1-2
CDR3aa: CASSGAGTYRGYTF

v_gene: TRBV7-3
j_gene: TRBJ2-7
CDR3aa: CASSLGGSRKYF

v_gene: TRBV7-9
j_gene: TRBJ2-7
CDR3aa: CASSSRTGPNEQYF

v_gene: TRBV18
j_gene: TRBJ2-2
CDR3aa: CASSPTRVIVAGELFF

v_gene: TRBV2
j_gene: TRBJ2-2
CDR3aa: CASSEAGRDTGELFF

v_gene: TRBV28
j_gene: TRBJ2-7
CDR3aa: CASSVSGIYEQYF

v_gene: TRBV3-1
j_gene: TRBJ2-5
CDR3aa: CASSHRLAGGVRETQYF

v_gene: TRBV11-2
j_gene: TRBJ2-3
CDR3aa: CASSRLAGDLYF

v_gene: TRBV2
j_gene: TRBJ1-5
CDR3aa: CASSTGGRVQPQHF

v_gene: TRBV28
j_gene: TRBJ2-7
CDR3aa: CASSGWGSLEQYF

v_gene: TRBV11-1
j_gene: TRBJ2-7
CDR3aa: CASSSFRARHEQYF

v_gene: TRBV18
j_gene: TRBJ2-5
CDR3aa: CASSPMDSGVPQYF

v_gene: TRBV24-1
j_gene: TRBJ2-7
CDR3aa: CATSDPGTKGSEQYF

v_gene: TRBV30
j_gene: TRBJ1-1
CDR3aa: CAWSVDKNTEAFF

v_gene: TRBV29-1
j_gene: TRBJ2-1
CDR3aa: CSVILGLAGYNEQFF

v_gene: TRBV30
j_gene: TRBJ1-1
CDR3aa: CAWRWGELSTEAFF

v_gene: TRBV2
j_gene: TRBJ1-4
CDR3aa: CASKSNSQGAANEKLFF

v_gene: TRBV3-1
j_gene: TRBJ1-5
CDR3aa: CASSQGPGDQPQHF

v_gene: TRBV6-5
j_gene: TRBJ2-4
CDR3aa: CASSFPGNIQYF

v_gene: TRBV2
j_gene: TRBJ1-1
CDR3aa: CASGLAIEAFF

v_gene: TRBV28
j_gene: TRBJ2-7
CDR3aa: CASRFGASYEQYF

v_gene: TRBV20-1
j_gene: TRBJ2-4
CDR3aa: CSARDQVEGTKNIQYF

v_gene: TRBV20-1
j_gene: TRBJ1-1
CDR3aa: CSARPRDTEAFF

v_gene: TRBV27
j_gene: TRBJ2-3
CDR3aa: CASTRTPTSTDTQYF

v_gene: TRBV6-1
j_gene: TRBJ1-1
CDR3aa: CASRVPGRKGTEAFF

v_gene: TRBV6-1
j_gene: TRBJ1-5
CDR3aa: CTSSEVQGDNQPQHF

v_gene: TRBV9
j_gene: TRBJ2-3
CDR3aa: CASSVESGRSTDTQYF

v_gene: TRBV28
j_gene: TRBJ1-2
CDR3aa: CASSFRTASSYGYTF

v_gene: TRBV7-3
j_gene: TRBJ2-2
CDR3aa: CASSPSGGMNAGELFF

v_gene: TRBV28
j_gene: TRBJ2-7
CDR3aa: CASSQETGSAYEQYF

v_gene: TRBV20-1
j_gene: TRBJ2-5
CDR3aa: CSARSRFAGPHVSQETQYF

v_gene: TRBV20-1
j_gene: TRBJ2-7
CDR3aa: CSALPGQGASYEQYF

v_gene: TRBV28
j_gene: TRBJ1-2
CDR3aa: CASRLPGDYGYTF

v_gene: TRBV20-1
j_gene: TRBJ1-5
CDR3aa: CSARDVGGSNQPQHF

v_gene: TRBV10-3
j_gene: TRBJ2-2
CDR3aa: CAISETRLRPVTGELFF

v_gene: TRBV28
j_gene: TRBJ2-5
CDR3aa: CASSTRTVQETQYF